These T cell receptor beta chains were read from a single sample in a study of T cells in Graves' hyperthyroidism and ophthalmopathy. TCRdb reprocessed the multiplex PCR reads with MiXCR, giving one entry per CDR3 protein. The table has hundreds of thousands of distinct CDR3 sequences, 16% seen once; the top ten hold 18%. The sequencing sample was made of blood. These receptors were taken from a woman in her late teens or twenties with Graves' hyperthyroidism. CDR3s include the opening cysteine and the closing phenylalanine or tryptophan. Each record gives: D gene, J gene, clone size, V gene, CDR3 protein, CDR3 DNA. A D gene is named only where the DNA matches it firmly. Clone size is not always given. Where it is, it says once, few, many or a class for expanded clones.

>NA|TRBJ2-3|many|TRBV7-2
CASSLVIRASTDTQYF
TGTGCCAGCAGCTTAGTGATCAGGGCCAGCACAGATACGCAGTATTTT
>NA|TRBJ1-4|NA|TRBV2
CASFGLTDSNEKLLF
TGTGCCAGCTTCGGACTGACGGACAGTAATGAAAAACTGTTGTTT
>NA|TRBJ1-1|NA|TRBV28
CASSGSAKGAGEAFF
TGTGCCAGCAGTGGATCCGCTAAGGGAGCTGGTGAAGCTTTCTTT
>TRBD1|TRBJ2-7|many|TRBV24-1
CATSATTGDEQYF
TGTGCCACCAGTGCCACAACAGGGGACGAGCAGTACTTC
>NA|TRBJ2-1|NA|TRBV7-2
CASSLEARNNEQFF
TGTGCCAGCAGCTTAGAGGCTAGGAACAATGAGCAGTTCTTC
>TRBD2|TRBJ2-1|many|TRBV11-2
CASSSRGLARTYNEQFF
TGTGCCAGCAGCTCGAGGGGACTAGCGAGGACCTACAATGAGCAGTTCTTC
>NA|TRBJ2-7|NA|TRBV6-2/TRBV6-3
CASSYSAGHDEQYF
TGTGCCAGCAGTTACTCGGCGGGGCACGACGAGCAGTACTTC
>TRBD1|TRBJ1-2|NA|TRBV6-1
CASRSPGQGNYGYTF
TGTGCCAGCAGGTCGCCGGGACAGGGGAACTATGGCTACACCTTC
>NA|TRBJ1-5|NA|TRBV20-1
CSARADSFSNQPQHF
TGCAGTGCTAGAGCGGACAGTTTTAGCAATCAGCCCCAGCATTTT
>NA|TRBJ1-2|few|TRBV9
CASSVGGRGDYGYTF
TGTGCCAGCAGCGTAGGTGGCAGGGGCGACTATGGCTACACCTTC
>TRBD1|TRBJ1-1|once|TRBV2
CASSGDRGRNTEAFF
TGTGCCAGCAGTGGGGACAGGGGGCGGAACACTGAAGCTTTCTTT